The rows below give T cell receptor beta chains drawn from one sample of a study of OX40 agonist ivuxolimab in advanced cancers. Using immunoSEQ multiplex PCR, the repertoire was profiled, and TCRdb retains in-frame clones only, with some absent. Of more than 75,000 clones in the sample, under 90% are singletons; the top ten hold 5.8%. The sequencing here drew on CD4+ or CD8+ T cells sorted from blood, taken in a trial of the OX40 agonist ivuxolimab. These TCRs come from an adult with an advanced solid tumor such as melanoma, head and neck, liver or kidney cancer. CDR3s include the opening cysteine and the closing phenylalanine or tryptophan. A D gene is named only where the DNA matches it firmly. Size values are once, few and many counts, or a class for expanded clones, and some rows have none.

CDR3 DNA: TGCGCCAGCAGCCACAGGGGTGGTGAGCAGTTCTTC
CDR3 protein: CASSHRGGEQFF
J gene: TRBJ2-1
clone size: -
V gene: TRBV4-1
D gene: -

CDR3 DNA: TGTGCCAACCAGGTGCGACTAGCGGACCAAGAGACCCAGTACTTC
CDR3 protein: CANQVRLADQETQYF
J gene: TRBJ2-5
clone size: -
V gene: TRBV25-1
D gene: TRBD2

CDR3 DNA: TGTGCCAGCAGCCCAAGACAGGGGGCAGTTACAATCACTGAAGCTTTCTTT
CDR3 protein: CASSPRQGAVTITEAFF
J gene: TRBJ1-1
clone size: -
V gene: TRBV7-2
D gene: TRBD1

CDR3 DNA: TGTGCCAGCACTCCGGGACAGGGCTTTAACTATGGCTACACCTTC
CDR3 protein: CASTPGQGFNYGYTF
J gene: TRBJ1-2
clone size: few
V gene: TRBV2
D gene: TRBD1

CDR3 DNA: TGTGCCAGCAGCCCTCCGGACAGCACCCACAATCAGCCCCAGCATTTT
CDR3 protein: CASSPPDSTHNQPQHF
J gene: TRBJ1-5
clone size: -
V gene: TRBV5-8
D gene: -

CDR3 DNA: TGTGCCAGCAGTCTTGGTTTTGAAGCTTTCTTT
CDR3 protein: CASSLGFEAFF
J gene: TRBJ1-1
clone size: -
V gene: TRBV6-5
D gene: -

CDR3 DNA: TGCGCCAGCAGGTGGTTGGAGACCCAGTACTTC
CDR3 protein: CASRWLETQYF
J gene: TRBJ2-5
clone size: -
V gene: TRBV10-1
D gene: -

CDR3 DNA: TGTGCCAGTAGTATCGCCCAGAACACTGAAGCTTTCTTT
CDR3 protein: CASSIAQNTEAFF
J gene: TRBJ1-1
clone size: -
V gene: TRBV19
D gene: -

CDR3 DNA: TGTGCCAGCAGCCCCCCTGGGCAGGGTATTAATCAGCCCCAGCATTTT
CDR3 protein: CASSPPGQGINQPQHF
J gene: TRBJ1-5
clone size: -
V gene: TRBV7-8
D gene: -

CDR3 DNA: TGTGCCAGCAGCAAAGTAGTAATCTGGGGGCCGACAGATACGCAGTATTTT
CDR3 protein: CASSKVVIWGPTDTQYF
J gene: TRBJ2-3
clone size: -
V gene: TRBV21-1
D gene: -

CDR3 DNA: TGTGCCAGCAGCTCTAAATCCGACGGGAGGGCTTTCTTT
CDR3 protein: CASSSKSDGRAFF
J gene: TRBJ1-1
clone size: -
V gene: TRBV11-3
D gene: -

CDR3 DNA: TGTGCCAGCAGCTTAAGACAGGTCGGGCTAGAAAACATTCAGTACTTC
CDR3 protein: CASSLRQVGLENIQYF
J gene: TRBJ2-4
clone size: -
V gene: TRBV5-6
D gene: -

CDR3 DNA: TGTGCCAGCAGTTACTCGAACAGGGCCACTGAAGCTTTCTTT
CDR3 protein: CASSYSNRATEAFF
J gene: TRBJ1-1
clone size: -
V gene: TRBV6-5
D gene: -

CDR3 DNA: TGTGCCAGCAGTTTCGGGACAGGGACCTACGAGCAGTACTTC
CDR3 protein: CASSFGTGTYEQYF
J gene: TRBJ2-7
clone size: -
V gene: TRBV27
D gene: TRBD1

CDR3 DNA: TGTGCCATCAGCGCAACAGGGATGAACACTGAAGCTTTCTTT
CDR3 protein: CAISATGMNTEAFF
J gene: TRBJ1-1
clone size: -
V gene: TRBV10-3
D gene: -

CDR3 DNA: TGTGCCAGCTCACCAAAGCTACAAGGTGGCTACACCTTC
CDR3 protein: CASSPKLQGGYTF
J gene: TRBJ1-2
clone size: once
V gene: TRBV18
D gene: -

CDR3 DNA: TGTGCCAGCTCTCCAAGGCCTACAGGGGTTCCGAACACCGGGGAGCTGTTTTTT
CDR3 protein: CASSPRPTGVPNTGELFF
J gene: TRBJ2-2
clone size: -
V gene: TRBV18
D gene: TRBD1

CDR3 DNA: TGCGCCAGCCGGCTCCTCCAAGAGACCCAGTACTTC
CDR3 protein: CASRLLQETQYF
J gene: TRBJ2-5
clone size: -
V gene: TRBV5-1
D gene: -

CDR3 DNA: TGTGCCAGCAGCTTAACAGTTGGACAGGCCCTCGCTGAAGCTTTCTTT
CDR3 protein: CASSLTVGQALAEAFF
J gene: TRBJ1-1
clone size: once
V gene: TRBV7-2
D gene: TRBD1

CDR3 DNA: TGTGCCAGCAGCCACGGGGCTTTTGGAAACACCATATATTTT
CDR3 protein: CASSHGAFGNTIYF
J gene: TRBJ1-3
clone size: once
V gene: TRBV7-8
D gene: -

CDR3 DNA: TGTGCCAGCAGTGAAGATGGGATTAATCAGCCCCAGCATTTT
CDR3 protein: CASSEDGINQPQHF
J gene: TRBJ1-5
clone size: -
V gene: TRBV6-4
D gene: -

CDR3 DNA: TGTGCCACCTCGTCTGGGGCCAACGTCCTGACTTTC
CDR3 protein: CATSSGANVLTF
J gene: TRBJ2-6
clone size: -
V gene: TRBV6-6
D gene: -

CDR3 DNA: TGTGCCAGCAGCTTGTACTCAACTAATGAAAAACTGTTTTTT
CDR3 protein: CASSLYSTNEKLFF
J gene: TRBJ1-4
clone size: -
V gene: TRBV5-6
D gene: -

CDR3 DNA: TGTGCCAGCAGCTCCCCCGGGGGCGGGATCGGCTACACCTTC
CDR3 protein: CASSSPGGGIGYTF
J gene: TRBJ1-2
clone size: once
V gene: TRBV7-2
D gene: -

CDR3 DNA: TGTGCCAGCAGTTCCCTAGGGGCTGTTAGGAACACTGAAGCTTTCTTT
CDR3 protein: CASSSLGAVRNTEAFF
J gene: TRBJ1-1
clone size: -
V gene: TRBV27
D gene: -

CDR3 DNA: TGTGCCAGTAGTCCCCGGACAGGGGGCCACACTGAAGCTTTCTTT
CDR3 protein: CASSPRTGGHTEAFF
J gene: TRBJ1-1
clone size: once
V gene: TRBV19
D gene: TRBD1

CDR3 DNA: TGTGCCAGCATCCCGGACAGGGGAAACGGGCGCGAGCAGTACTTC
CDR3 protein: CASIPDRGNGREQYF
J gene: TRBJ2-7
clone size: -
V gene: TRBV27
D gene: TRBD1

CDR3 DNA: TGTGCCAGCAGTCAGCGTAGGACTAATGAAAAACTGTTTTTT
CDR3 protein: CASSQRRTNEKLFF
J gene: TRBJ1-4
clone size: -
V gene: TRBV6-5
D gene: -

CDR3 DNA: TGCAGCGTTGATTCTGTGAGGTATGGCTACACCTTC
CDR3 protein: CSVDSVRYGYTF
J gene: TRBJ1-2
clone size: few
V gene: TRBV29-1
D gene: -

CDR3 DNA: TGTGCCAGTAGCCAAAGGACTAATGAAAAACTGTTTTTT
CDR3 protein: CASSQRTNEKLFF
J gene: TRBJ1-4
clone size: -
V gene: TRBV19
D gene: -